The following is a TCR beta chain sequence with its context. This CDR3 has 17 amino acids. V was trimmed by 4 bases and J by 0 bases, leaving 16 bases between them. CDR1 is SGHTA and CDR2 is FQGTGA in the germline V gene. The data belong to a study of PD-L1 blockade in urothelial cancer. Assay: immunoSEQ multiplex PCR; the TCRdb copy retains only in-frame clones and omits some. This sample yields about 120,000 clones, of which 85% to 95% are seen a single time; 3% to 4.5% belongs to the top ten. Indicated time point: peripheral blood 6 weeks after treatment start. The chain employs TRBV7-3 and TRBJ1-5, with D perhaps TRBD1 (6 bases). The material sequenced was PBMCs, taken around atezolizumab (anti-PD-L1) treatment. This TCR was sampled from a man in his sixties with urothelial cancer. CDR3 bases: TGTGCCAGCAGCTCCGACTTTGGGGGCCCTAGCAATCAGCCCCAGCATTTT. Amino acids: CASSSDFGGPSNQPQHF.